The entry below describes one T cell receptor (beta chain). The sample is drawn from a study of blood T cell repertoires in COVID-19. Study-level background: Samples came from the United States, Italy and Spain, spanning acute and convalescent COVID-19.

The repertoire was sequenced with immunoSEQ multiplex PCR; TCRdb's copy has only in-frame clones and lacks some. Among 250,000 or so clones, 75% to 90% were seen once, and the ten largest hold 8.8%. V lost 3 bases to trimming and J lost 6 bases; unmatched junction nucleotides: 7. The V gene's germline CDR1 is LGHNA and CDR2 YSLEER. The CDR3 is made up of 15 amino acids. The V and J genes are TRBV4-3 and TRBJ2-2, with 7 nucleotides matching TRBD1. Input material: PBMCs or T cells enriched from blood (not recorded which). The clonotype was recovered from a man aged 35 to 55 who had recovered from COVID-19. The CDR3 nucleotides are TGCGCCAGCAGCCATTCCGACAGGGCAGCCGGGGAGCTGTTTTTT. Translation: CASSHSDRAAGELFF.